The entry that follows covers one T cell receptor (beta chain) sequence. No antigen is known for it. This sample is drawn from a study of a mutant IDH1 vaccine in newly diagnosed glioma. Generated by immunoSEQ multiplex PCR, the TCRdb table keeps only in-frame clones and is missing some. The top ten hold 6.3% of the sample, which has tens of thousands of clones, about 79% seen once. Stated time point: week 23, last vaccination. Doses comprised 300 ug of mutant IDH1 20-mer peptide each, plus topical imiquimod. The CDR3 totals 10 residues. J was trimmed by 7 bases and V by 6 bases; bases with no gene match: 2. Germline V gene sequence: CDR1 DFQATT, CDR2 SNEGSKA (reference sequence).

The TCR originated in a woman aged 40 to 50 with glioma. Some clones in this sample may be carry-over from other donors' samples. This specimen consisted of PBMCs, obtained from a glioma patient whose treatment included an IDH1 peptide vaccine. The gene calls are TRBV20-1 and TRBJ1-2; 7 nucleotides match TRBD1. The CDR3 region has the DNA TGCAGTGCGGCAGGGGGTGGCTACACCTTC. Translation gives CSAAGGGYTF.